This T cell receptor beta chain came from a study of OX40 agonist ivuxolimab in advanced cancers. Study details: An agonistic anti-OX40 (CD134) antibody, ivuxolimab, was used to treat the patients. Administration of intravenous ivuxolimab to patients occurred every 2 weeks at 0.01 to 10 mg/kg.

This clone was counted a single time. The data were produced by immunoSEQ multiplex PCR, yet TCRdb's version contains in-frame clones alone and is incomplete. The repertoire has 70,000 to 95,000 clones, approximately 88% of them found once; the top ten carry approximately 12%. Anyone with autoimmune disease history or systemic immunosuppression was excluded. This specimen was CD4+ or CD8+ T cells sorted from blood, taken in a trial of the OX40 agonist ivuxolimab. This sequence was found in an adult with an advanced solid tumor such as melanoma, head and neck, liver or kidney cancer.

The CDR3 reads CASSLADSSNQPQHF. CDR3 coding DNA: TGTGCCAGCAGCTTAGCAGACAGTAGCAATCAGCCCCAGCATTTT. The genes are TRBV7-8 and TRBJ1-5, with a possible D match to TRBD1 (5 bases). The germline CDR1 and CDR2 sequences are SGHVS and FQNEAQ. This CDR3 spans 15 amino acids. V lost 0 bases and J 0 bases, leaving 6 bases between the germline ends.